Sequencing of this T cell receptor beta chain was carried out in a study of shared clonotypes between healthy human individuals. Study-level information: Per donor, three plates held CD4 naive cells, three held CD4 memory, two held CD8 naive and one held CD8 memory. Overall study findings and caveats: Memory subsets generally showed lower estimated richness than naive subsets.

A note on this clone: Its matching antigen is unknown.

V gave up 7 bases and J gave up 3 bases; unmatched junction bases: 10. The CDR3 contains 16 residues. Looked up from germline, CDR1 is MNHEY and CDR2 is SMNVEV (reference sequence). Researchers divided each subset's genomic DNA evenly across several immunoSEQ plates. The data were produced by immunoSEQ multiplex PCR, yet TCRdb's version contains in-frame clones alone and is incomplete. The table records around 620,000 clones, 85% to 95% of them present only once. CD45RO negativity and positive selection for CCR7 defined naive CD8 cells, a population that excluded terminally differentiated effector memory CD45RA+ cells.

The chain carries TRBV27 and TRBJ2-5; 11 bases fit TRBD2. The sample consisted of naive CD8+ T cells sorted from blood. The sequence was collected from a woman aged 25 to 39 in good health. The DNA for the CDR3 is TGTGCCAGCAAGACGCCATTAGCGGGAGGGGAAGAGACCCAGTACTTC. Translated: CASKTPLAGGEETQYF.